The entry below gives a single T cell receptor (beta chain) sequence along with its context. The entry originates in a study of blood T cell repertoires in COVID-19. Study as a whole: Spain, Italy and the United States supplied samples that represented acute and convalescent COVID-19.

Participant age was roughly 18 to 95 years, and participants resided in about two dozen US areas. Generated by immunoSEQ multiplex PCR, the TCRdb table keeps only in-frame clones and is missing some. The table includes almost 65,000 clones, around 89% detected once. Trimming took off 0 bases at V and 3 bases at J, with 9 bases between the two ends. Per germline, CDR1 SGHDN and CDR2 FVKESK. There are 14 residues in the CDR3. Sequenced sample: PBMCs or T cells enriched from blood (not recorded which). This sequence joins TRBV14 and TRBJ2-7; weak D call: TRBD1 (6 bases). This receptor was identified in a woman between 35 and 50 years old who had recovered from COVID-19. CDR3 nucleotide sequence: TGTGCCAGCAGCCAAGAAGGGGGTTACTACGAGCAGTACTTC. Its protein product is CASSQEGGYYEQYF. Variable domain in full (rest from reference TRBV14 and TRBJ2-7): EAGVTQFPSHSVIEKGQTVTLRCDPISGHDNLYWYRRVMGKEIKFLLHFVKESKQDESGMPNNRFLAERTGGTYSTLKVQPAELEDSGVYFCASSQEGGYYEQYFGPGTRLTVT.